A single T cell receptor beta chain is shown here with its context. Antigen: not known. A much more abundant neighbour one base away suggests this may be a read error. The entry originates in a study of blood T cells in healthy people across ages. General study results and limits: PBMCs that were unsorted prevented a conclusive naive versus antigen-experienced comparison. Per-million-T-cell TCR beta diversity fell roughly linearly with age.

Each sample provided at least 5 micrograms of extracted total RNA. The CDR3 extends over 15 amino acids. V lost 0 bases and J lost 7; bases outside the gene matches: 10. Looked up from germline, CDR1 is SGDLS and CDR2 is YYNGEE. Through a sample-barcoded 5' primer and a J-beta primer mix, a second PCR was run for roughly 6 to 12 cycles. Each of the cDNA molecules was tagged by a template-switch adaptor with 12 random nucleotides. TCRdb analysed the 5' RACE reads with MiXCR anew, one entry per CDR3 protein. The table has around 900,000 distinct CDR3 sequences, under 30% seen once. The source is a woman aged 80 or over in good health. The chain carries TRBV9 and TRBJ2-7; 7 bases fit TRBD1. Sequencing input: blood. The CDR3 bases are TGTGCCAGCAGCGTAGGTCGGGACAGCTTCAATGAGCAGTACTTC. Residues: CASSVGRDSFNEQYF.